This TCR beta chain comes out of a study of early T cells in non-severe SARS-CoV-2 infection. This clonotype was found many times. J lost 4 bases, V lost 4 bases, and 7 bases had no gene match. The CDR3 has 15 residues. Germline lookup yields CDR1 SGHRS and CDR2 YFSETQ. Attachment of unique molecular identifiers was made to individual cDNA molecules. TCRdb independently ran MiXCR on the 5' RACE reads; one entry per CDR3 protein. The sample shows tens of thousands of distinct CDR3 sequences, around 5.6% of them seen only once. The clonotype was recovered from an adult who was a healthcare worker with PCR-confirmed SARS-CoV-2 infection or an uninfected control (not recorded which). J is TRBJ1-1 and V is TRBV5-1, with 10 bases lining up with TRBD1. What was sequenced was whole blood. The DNA of the CDR3 is TGCGCCAGCAGCGGCGGACAGGGGGGTGGCACTGAAGCTTTCTTT. It translates to CASSGGQGGGTEAFF. Supplemented by reference TRBV5-1 and TRBJ1-1, the full variable domain reads KAGVTQTPRYLIKTRGQQVTLSCSPISGHRSVSWYQQTPGQGLQFLFEYFSETQRNKGNFPGRFSGRQFSNSRSEMNVSTLELGDSALYLCASSGGQGGGTEAFFGQGTRLTVV.